The 27 T cell receptor beta chains listed next were all sequenced from one sample in a study of T-cell memory formation after mild COVID-19. TCRdb recomputed calls from the 5' RACE reads with MiXCR, one row per CDR3 protein. The sample yields 250,000 to 350,000 distinct CDR3 sequences, roughly a fifth seen once. Sequences were obtained from PBMCs or a T cell subset sorted from them (not recorded which). All receptors come from a man between 18 and 29 years old who had mild COVID-19 (a few samples of this study predate the infection). Cell type and time point are not known.

This clonotype was detected many times. The genes are TRBV5-1 and TRBJ2-5; possibly TRBD2 for D (6 bases). The V gene lost 3 bases and the J gene lost 5 bases, with 17 bases spanning the gap. In germline, CDR1 is SGHRS, CDR2 YFSETQ. CDR3 length equals 15 residues. The CDR3 bases are TGCGCCAGCAGCTCCTCCCCCGGGAGCGAGGAGACCCAGTACTTC. Translation gives CASSSSPGSEETQYF.

This clonotype has just a few counts. The chain carries TRBV5-1 and TRBJ2-1, with 8 bases aligning to TRBD2. The CDR3 runs to 17 residues. Germline CDR1 reads SGHRS; CDR2 reads YFSETQ. Unmatched junction bases numbered 14, after V lost 3 bases and J lost 6 bases. The CDR3 nucleotides are TGCGCCAGCAGCTGGCTGGGGGAAGCGGGGGCAGGCAATGAGCAGTTCTTC. Protein sequence: CASSWLGEAGAGNEQFF.

The genes are TRBV7-9 and TRBJ2-2; no reliable D call. From germline, CDR1 is SEHNR and CDR2 FQNEAQ (reference sequence). V lost 6 bases and J 5 bases, leaving 1 base between the germline ends. The length of the CDR3 is 10 residues. CDR3 DNA sequence: TGTGCCAGCAGTACCGGGGAGCTGTTTTTT. Its translation is CASSTGELFF.

The chain has TRBV13 and TRBJ1-2; D possibly corresponds to TRBD1 (6 bases). The V gene's germline CDR1 is PRHDT and CDR2 FYEKMQ (reference sequence). With 6 bases removed from V and 2 bases from J, the gap between germline ends came to 19 bases. The CDR3 consists of 16 residues. CDR3 amino acids: CASSPQGGQLNYGYTF. Here the CDR3 DNA reads TGTGCCAGCAGTCCCCAGGGAGGACAGCTAAACTATGGCTACACCTTC. The full variable domain, completed using reference TRBV13 and TRBJ1-2, is AAGVIQSPRHLIKEKRETATLKCYPIPRHDTVYWYQQGPGQDPQFLISFYEKMQSDKGSIPDRFSAQQFSDYHSELNMSSLELGDSALYFCASSPQGGQLNYGYTFGSGTRLTVV.

V usage is TRBV27 and J usage is TRBJ1-2; a possible D gene is TRBD1 (5 bases). V lost 6 bases, J lost 6 bases, and 20 bases lay in between. CDR1 is MNHEY and CDR2 is SMNVEV in the germline V gene (reference sequence). The CDR3 has 15 residues. The CDR3 region is CASRLIGQGLDGYTF. The CDR3 DNA reads TGTGCCAGCAGGTTGATCGGGCAGGGTCTCGATGGCTACACCTTC.

This clonotype was observed a handful of times. The chain couples TRBV2 to TRBJ2-5; TRBD2 matches at 11 bases. Germline V gene sequence: CDR1 SNHLY, CDR2 FYNNEI. V shed 4 bases and J 2 bases; nucleotides not matched to a gene: 3. This CDR3 region has 15 residues. The CDR3 DNA is TGTGCCAGCAGTGGGGCTAGCGGGGGGCAAGAGACCCAGTACTTC. This translates into CASSGASGGQETQYF. Combining the CDR3 with reference TRBV2 and TRBJ2-5 gives the whole variable domain EPEVTQTPSHQVTQMGQEVILRCVPISNHLYFYWYRQILGQKVEFLVSFYNNEISEKSEIFDDQFSVERPDGSNFTLKIRSTKLEDSAMYFCASSGASGGQETQYFGPGTRLLVL.

This clonotype was recorded a few times. The chain links TRBV12-3 or TRBV12-4 to TRBJ2-2; D is possibly TRBD2 (5 bases). V lost 7 bases, J lost 4 bases, and 16 bases lay in between. This CDR3 has 15 residues. CDR3 bases: TGTGCCAGCAAACCGGGATCCGGGGTCACCGGGGAGCTGTTTTTT. Encoded protein: CASKPGSGVTGELFF.

This sequence joins TRBV29-1 and TRBJ2-1; D is possibly TRBD1 or TRBD2 (5 bases each). V lost 7 bases to trimming and J lost 2 bases, with 18 bases between them. The CDR3 consists of 15 residues. Germline V gene sequence: CDR1 SQVTM, CDR2 ANQGSEA. CDR3 sequence (DNA): TGCAGCGCCGGACTCAGGGTGGTTGCCTACAATGAGCAGTTCTTC. Its translation: CSAGLRVVAYNEQFF.

This clonotype was seen more than once but under ten times. The chain employs TRBV5-1 and TRBJ2-2; D is unresolved. V lost 2 bases, J lost 4 bases, and 9 bases lay in between. The CDR3 contains 14 residues. From germline, CDR1 is SGHRS and CDR2 YFSETQ. The CDR3 DNA reads TGCGCCAGCAGCTTCGAAATGATCACCGGGGAGCTGTTTTTT. Protein sequence: CASSFEMITGELFF. The full variable domain, with the rest looked up from reference TRBV5-1 and TRBJ2-2, is KAGVTQTPRYLIKTRGQQVTLSCSPISGHRSVSWYQQTPGQGLQFLFEYFSETQRNKGNFPGRFSGRQFSNSRSEMNVSTLELGDSALYLCASSFEMITGELFFGEGSRLTVL.

This sequence joins TRBV27 and TRBJ1-5; perhaps TRBD1 as D (5 bases). With 3 bases removed from V and 0 bases from J, the gap between germline ends came to 9 bases. This CDR3 has 15 residues. CDR1 MNHEY and CDR2 SMNVEV come from the germline V gene (reference sequence). For the CDR3, the DNA is TGTGCCAGCAGTTTCGCAGGGTTTAGCAATCAGCCCCAGCATTTT. Translated, it gives CASSFAGFSNQPQHF.

This rearrangement joins TRBV12-3 or TRBV12-4 to TRBJ2-5; tentative D call: TRBD1 (6 bases). Trimming removed 2 bases from V and 0 bases from J, with 7 bases in between. The CDR3 runs 14 residues. CDR3 loop: CASSLYRDQETQYF. The CDR3 nucleotides read TGTGCCAGCAGTTTATACAGGGACCAAGAGACCCAGTACTTC.

The rearrangement links TRBV7-2 to TRBJ2-7; 7 nucleotides align to TRBD2. The CDR3 runs to 14 residues. The V segment lost 5 bases and the J segment 0 bases; nucleotides outside the gene matches: 4. Germline V lookup: CDR1 SGHTA, CDR2 FQGNSA. CDR3 DNA sequence: TGTGCCAGCAGCCATGGACTAGTCTCCTACGAGCAGTACGTC. It encodes CASSHGLVSYEQYV.

This chain connects TRBV10-3 to TRBJ2-5; 9 nucleotides align to TRBD2. V shed 3 bases and J 2 bases; nucleotides not matched to a gene: 1. Germline CDR1 reads ENHRY; CDR2 reads SYGVKD. The CDR3 runs 14 residues. For the CDR3, the DNA is TGTGCCATCAGTGATGCGGGGGGGCAAGAGACCCAGTACTTC. Its translation is CAISDAGGQETQYF.

This clonotype was observed a few times. This chain links TRBV6-2 or TRBV6-3 with TRBJ2-3; TRBD2 matches 13 bases. The CDR3 length is 19 residues. The V gene end was trimmed by 2 bases and the J gene end by 3 bases; junction bases not matched to a gene: 11. Per germline, CDR1 MNHEY and CDR2 SVGEGT. The CDR3 DNA reads as TGTGCCAGCAGTTACCCTACTAGCGGGGGGGCCGGTATAACAGATACGCAGTATTTT. This sequence encodes CASSYPTSGGAGITDTQYF.

The J gene is TRBJ2-2, the V gene TRBV12-3 or TRBV12-4, with D hard to call. The CDR3 sequence is 13 residues long. The germline V and J ends were trimmed by 7 bases and 9 bases, with 15 bases remaining between them. The CDR3 sequence is CASKGTEDRELFF. The CDR3 DNA sequence: TGTGCCAGCAAGGGAACAGAGGACCGGGAGCTGTTTTTT.

In nucleotides, the CDR3 is TGTGCCAGCAGCCCGGGGTACCCGGGTACGCAGTATTTT. Its protein product is CASSPGYPGTQYF. The J gene is TRBJ2-3, the V gene TRBV12-3 or TRBV12-4; perhaps TRBD2 as D (5 bases). CDR3 length equals 13 residues. V was pared by 6 bases and J by 8 bases, with 15 bases between.

V gene TRBV4-2 combines with J gene TRBJ1-2; maybe TRBD1 (5 bases). Trimming took 2 bases from V and 3 from J, leaving 16 bases between them. The germline CDR1 and CDR2 sequences are LGHNA and YNFKEQ. The CDR3 totals 16 residues. The CDR3 bases are TGTGCCAGCAGCCAATTAGACAGAGACGCAGACTATGGCTACACCTTC. Amino acids: CASSQLDRDADYGYTF.

This clonotype has a handful of counts. This chain joins TRBV3-1 and TRBJ1-6; maybe TRBD1 (5 bases). CDR3 length: 12 amino acids. From germline, CDR1 is LGHDT and CDR2 YNNKEL (reference sequence). The V and J ends lost 5 bases and 14 bases respectively, with 13 bases between them. The CDR3 bases are TGTGCCAGCAGCGACAGAATTACGGCCCTCCACTTT. Its protein product is CASSDRITALHF.

The table lists this clonotype with a few counts. The V and J genes are TRBV12-3 or TRBV12-4 and TRBJ1-5, with D possibly matching TRBD1 (5 bases). CDR3 length: 13 residues. V was cut by 1 base and J by 5 bases, with 6 bases left in between. CDR3 DNA sequence: TGTGCCAGCAGTTTAGGGGGGGATCAGCCCCAGCATTTT. Amino acids: CASSLGGDQPQHF.

This clonotype was seen more than once but under ten times. The chain combines TRBV7-9 with TRBJ2-2; no clear D gene. Germline-derived CDR1 and CDR2 are SEHNR and FQNEAQ (reference sequence). With 5 bases removed from V and 0 bases from J, the gap between germline ends came to 13 bases. The CDR3 sequence is 16 residues long. The CDR3 loop reads CASSPTGTANTGELFF. CDR3 nucleotides: TGTGCCAGCAGCCCGACGGGCACCGCGAACACCGGGGAGCTGTTTTTT.

This clonotype was counted a few times. The chain combines TRBV29-1 with TRBJ2-7, with D possibly TRBD2 on 5 matching bases. Trimming took off 4 bases at V and 2 bases at J, with 12 bases between the two ends. Germline CDR1 SQVTM, CDR2 ANQGSEA. CDR3 length: 13 amino acids. The CDR3 coding sequence is TGCAGCGTTGTAGGTTCGGGGACCTACGAGCAGTACTTC. Translated: CSVVGSGTYEQYF.

This sequence joins TRBV12-5 and TRBJ2-3; TRBD1 agrees at 12 bases. CDR1 LGHNT and CDR2 FRNRAP come from the germline V gene. There are 13 residues in the CDR3. The CDR3 DNA reads as TGTGCCGTGGGACAGGGGGCAAAAGATACGCAGTATTTT. As protein: CAVGQGAKDTQYF.

This clonotype was seen only a few times. This chain connects TRBV15 to TRBJ1-5; D remains unclear. The CDR3 has 13 residues. V was shortened by 3 bases and J by 4 bases, with 7 bases between the two germline ends. Germline CDR1 and CDR2: LNHNV and YYDKDF (reference sequence). The CDR3 DNA reads as TGTGCCACCAGCAGGACCGATAATCAGCCCCAGCATTTT. It yields the protein CATSRTDNQPQHF.

This clonotype showed up many times. The gene calls are TRBV12-2 and TRBJ2-7. TRBV12-2 is noted as a pseudogene. CDR3 size: 12 residues. The CDR3 DNA reads as TGTGCAAGTCGCTTACACTCCTACGAGCAGTACGTC. Amino acids: CASRLHSYEQYV.

The chain employs TRBV11-2 and TRBJ2-5; 8 bases are shared with TRBD1. V was clipped by 5 bases and J by 5 bases; unmatched bases: 4. The CDR3 sequence is 13 residues long. Per germline, CDR1 SGHAT and CDR2 FQNNGV. CDR3 coding DNA: TGTGCCAGCAGCCGGACAGGGTCGGAGACCCAGTACTTC. This gives the protein CASSRTGSETQYF.

In this sample, this clonotype turned up a few times. The chain employs TRBV28 and TRBJ1-6; no clear D. The CDR3 is 11 residues long. Between the trimmed V and J ends, which lost 3 bases and 6 bases, there was a span of 0 bases. Germline V CDR1 and CDR2: MDHEN, SYDVKM. The CDR3 bases are TGTGCCAGCAGTTTTAATTCACCCCTCCACTTT. Its protein product is CASSFNSPLHF.

The J gene is TRBJ2-3, the V gene TRBV23-1, with 8 bases matching TRBD1. TRBV23-1 is an open reading frame, and its role is uncertain. The trim removed 4 bases at V and 3 bases at J, leaving 3 bases unmatched. The CDR3 covers 14 residues. This CDR3 reads CASSPQGATDTQYF. CDR3 nucleotides: TGCGCCAGCAGTCCCCAGGGGGCAACAGATACGCAGTATTTT.